This TCR beta chain stems from a study of regulatory T cells in long-lasting Graves disease (dated by TCRdb to the early 2020s). With regard to the full study: Persistent Graves' disease was defined as antithyroid drug treatment for over 5 years with persistently positive TSH receptor autoantibodies. In the clinical cohort, patients with persistent Graves' disease had used antithyroid drugs for an average of about 9.3 years. Peripheral blood TCR sequencing and RNA sequencing compared persistent Graves' disease patients with newly diagnosed Graves' disease patients. A total of some 35 samples underwent TCR sequencing, from about 13 patients with persistent Graves' disease and roughly 20 patients with newly diagnosed Graves' disease. The study was conducted in China and was registered as a clinical trial.

Library preparation was by multiplex PCR. Sequencing instrument: Illumina HiSeq 4000. TCR beta libraries were built with iRepertoire HTBI primers and Arm-PCR amplification of CDR3 regions. Gel purification was performed on PCR products prior to sequencing. On the study's bioinformatics: Gene usage analysis of CDR3 amino acid clonotypes used the roughly 60 TRBV and around 13 TRBJ segments found across samples. COPE and FqMerger were used to merge the filtered high-quality paired reads into contigs. BLAST was used to align contigs to IMGT TRBV, TRBD and TRBJ reference genes, with CDR3 defined following IMGT. Any clonotype with a frequency above 0.1% was classified as a highly expanded clone. Repertoire diversity was measured by Shannon entropy, and V-J evenness by the Gini coefficient. A clonotype was considered public if more than one individual shared it. The public reads were reanalyzed by TCRdb: fastp trimming at Q25, MiXCR alignment, in-frame beta chains only. Every entry covers one CDR3 protein and lists the most common genes and DNA from its rows. The V and J calls come from TCRdb's annotation, not from the publication. The sample table records some 340,000 distinct CDR3 sequences; around 23% of these occur just once. Around 30% of the sample goes to the ten largest clones.

In light of the paper, this sample's time point label describes: persistent/refractory GD, antithyroid drugs over 5 years with positive TRAb. RNA was extracted from PBMCs in TRIzol for both TCR sequencing and RNA sequencing. Graves' disease was diagnosed according to American Thyroid Association guidelines. Recruitment of patients was carried out at an endocrinology department in Xi'an, China. From each patient, approximately 9 milliliters of peripheral blood was collected into an EDTA anticoagulant tube. Ficoll Paque Plus density gradient separation was used to isolate PBMCs, and no further T cell sorting was performed. An Agilent 2100 Bioanalyzer and agarose gel were used to check RNA quality, while a NanoDrop 2000 measured RNA concentration. From the cysteine up to the phenylalanine, the CDR3 has a length of 11 residues. The read is trimmed to its CDR3 DNA, 33 bases read in frame from base 1. Trimming takes 2 bases from V and 8 bases from J, and the germline ends sit 6 bases apart. CDR1 and CDR2 are drawn from the germline V gene: MNHEY, SVGEGT.

What the authors observed across the whole study: Sequencing and analysis were restricted to the TCR beta chain. Peripheral blood alone was examined, since thyroid tissue, which constituted the primary lesion, could not be accessed. Persistent patients shared more public clonotypes among themselves (around 3,000) than newly diagnosed patients did (approximately 870). The small sample size was acknowledged by the authors as a limitation that may reduce accuracy. TRBV28, TRBJ1-2 and TRBJ2-5 were preferentially used in persistent disease, while TRBV20-1 and TRBJ2-1 were favored in newly diagnosed disease. Lower TCR Shannon entropy and fewer highly expanded clones were observed in persistent Graves' disease patients than in newly diagnosed patients, which suggested clonal expansion.

This clonotype was observed at least ten times. It has no known antigen specificity. Per-base qualities were not stored, and no clone one base away is much larger. This sequence originates from a woman in her thirties or forties with Graves disease. Donor details come from another sample of the same person, matched by shared clones. Rearrangement joined TRBV6-2 or TRBV6-3 to TRBJ1-2, and the D gene may be TRBD1, 5 bases matching. Here the sequenced sample was peripheral blood mononuclear cells (PBMCs), taken when the disease was refractory, from a patient treated with antithyroid drugs. The DNA sequence is TGTGCCAGCAGTTACGGACAAGGCTACACCTTC. Protein translation: CASSYGQGYTF.